The rows below give T cell receptor beta chains drawn from one sample of a study of shared clonotypes between healthy human individuals. This table comes from immunoSEQ multiplex PCR, and its TCRdb copy is limited to in-frame clones, with some not included. The sample comprises about 110,000 clones, roughly 70% of which are singletons, and over 20% rests with the top ten. Sequenced: memory CD8+ T cells sorted from blood. All receptors come from a woman aged 30 to 39 in good health. Each CDR3 is given with its conserved first and last residue.

V gene,J gene,CDR3 protein
TRBV12-5,TRBJ1-2,CASGLGTLYGYTF
TRBV5-6,TRBJ2-7,CASSLGQGRYEQYF
TRBV28,.,CASSLLAITSYEQYF
TRBV6-1,TRBJ2-1,CASSDLRNEQFF
TRBV9,TRBJ2-3,CASSVDGGSTTDTQYF
TRBV6-6,.,CASSSGTGGGSYEQYF
TRBV5-4,TRBJ1-2,CASSLLGPRGYTF
TRBV5-1,TRBJ2-2,CASSFEPNTGELFF
TRBV28,TRBJ2-1,CASRSYDEQFF
TRBV25-1,TRBJ2-4,CASSSQDRENIQYF
TRBV6-1,TRBJ2-7,CASSEAVSGLSYEQYF
TRBV5-1,TRBJ2-1,CASSLVVGVNNEQFF
TRBV9,TRBJ2-3,CASNYGGSSTDTQYF
TRBV27,TRBJ2-2,CASSFLLTTGELFF
TRBV6-4,TRBJ1-4,CASSDSANEKLFF
TRBV5-6,TRBJ2-2,CASSLDGSKTGELFF
TRBV5-1,TRBJ2-7,CASSGGTSDYEQYF
TRBV27,TRBJ1-4,CASKGQARNEKLFF
TRBV28,TRBJ2-5,CASRRTSGFQETQYF
TRBV25-1,TRBJ2-1,CASSDPAGTASYNEQFF
TRBV2,TRBJ1-3,CASGPGVWNTIYF
TRBV28,TRBJ1-3,CASSHTVGSGNTIYF
TRBV5-1,TRBJ2-2,CASSLGDRDTGELFF
TRBV28,TRBJ2-5,CASSEAGLAGGRETQYF